These 3 T cell receptor beta chains originate from one sample sequenced in a study of vaccination and CD4 T cells after COVID-19. Treatment meaning: approximately nine-day PBMC culture with coronavirus spike peptide pools or control peptides (ViraFEST assay). Oncomine TCR Beta short-read sequencing was applied to DNA from cultured CD4+ T cells. In TCRdb, the PCR reads were re-called with MiXCR into one record per CDR3 protein. The top ten clones hold 5.5% to 6.5% of a sample with under 20,000 distinct CDR3 sequences, 35% to 50% of them seen once. These TCRs are of unknown antigen specificity. The sample in question was CD4+ T cells from blood, cultured in vitro, obtained before SARS-CoV-2 vaccination. The source of these receptors is a human donor who had recovered from COVID-19.

The V call is TRBV20-1, the J call TRBJ1-1; D remains ambiguous. V was pared by 0 bases and J by 6 bases, with 8 bases between. Germline V gives CDR1 DFQATT, CDR2 SNEGSKA (reference sequence). The CDR3 is 12 residues long. CDR3 sequence (DNA): TGCAGTGCTAGAGAAGCCAGAGCTGAAGCTTTCTTT. Its protein product is CSAREARAEAFF.

This clonotype was found a few times. CDR3: CSARGRGVHEQFF. CDR3 coding DNA: TGCAGTGCTAGGGGGAGGGGTGTACATGAGCAGTTCTTC. This rearrangement joins TRBV20-1 to TRBJ2-1; 7 nucleotides line up with TRBD2. The CDR3 has 13 residues. V was pared by 3 bases and J by 8 bases, with 7 bases of the junction left unmatched. Germline-derived CDR1 and CDR2 are DFQATT and SNEGSKA (reference sequence).

This clonotype was seen a handful of times. The chain couples TRBV2 to TRBJ2-5, with D unresolved. This CDR3 region has 13 residues. The germline V and J ends were trimmed by 4 bases and 5 bases, with 11 bases remaining between them. Germline V gene data show CDR1 as SNHLY and CDR2 as FYNNEI. The CDR3: CASSVSYQETQYF. The CDR3, as DNA: TGTGCCAGCAGTGTAAGCTATCAGGAGACCCAGTACTTC.